One sample yielded the 24 T cell receptor beta chains listed below, sequenced in a study of CD8 T cells in ankylosing spondylitis. TCRdb processed the 5' RACE reads anew with MiXCR; each CDR3 protein has one entry. Of around 230,000 distinct CDR3 sequences detected, around 9.1% appear once; the ten largest clones hold approximately 6.3%. Sample: blood, either unsorted or a sorted T cell fraction (not recorded which). These receptors came from a male donor with ankylosing spondylitis or in good health (not recorded which).

This clonotype was observed a few times. The CDR3 is CASSLVRGGANIQYF. In DNA form, the CDR3 reads TGTGCCAGCAGCTTGGTCCGAGGGGGTGCGAACATTCAGTACTTC. V usage is TRBV11-2 and J usage is TRBJ2-4; D may be TRBD1 (6 bases). The CDR3 sequence is 15 residues long. CDR1 and CDR2 (germline): SGHAT, FQNNGV. Trimming removed 3 bases from V and 7 bases from J, with 16 bases in between.

The chain couples TRBV30 to TRBJ2-3, with TRBD2 matching 8 bases. With V trimmed by 3 bases and J by 3 bases, 8 bases remained unmatched. This CDR3 is 15 amino acids long. Germline V gene lookup returns CDR1 GTSNPN and CDR2 SVGIG (reference sequence). The chain's CDR3 is CAWSLRASGTDTQYF. In DNA, the CDR3 is TGTGCCTGGAGCTTAAGGGCTAGCGGGACAGATACGCAGTATTTT.

This clonotype has just a few counts. The chain is built from TRBV11-2 and TRBJ2-2, with 8 bases lining up with TRBD1. Per germline, CDR1 SGHAT and CDR2 FQNNGV. The CDR3 totals 16 residues. J was trimmed by 1 base and V by 6 bases; bases with no gene match: 7. CDR3 bases: TGTGCCAGCAGGTCTGACAGGGGCAGGAACACCGGGGAGCTGTTTTTT. Translated: CASRSDRGRNTGELFF.

This clonotype has only a few counts. V gene TRBV18 combines with J gene TRBJ1-1, with 10 bases matching TRBD1. Germline CDR1 reads KGHSH; CDR2 reads LQKENI. This CDR3 is 16 amino acids long. After removal of 2 bases from V and 0 bases from J, the junction contained 3 bases not matched to a gene. DNA of the CDR3: TGTGCCAGCTCACCAAGGACAGGGGGTGTGAACACTGAAGCTTTCTTT. Translated, it gives CASSPRTGGVNTEAFF.

This clonotype was seen ten or more times. The chain joins TRBV20-1 to TRBJ2-3, with D unclear. This CDR3 region has 13 residues. CDR1 DFQATT and CDR2 SNEGSKA come from the germline V gene (reference sequence). V was cut by 6 bases and J by 2 bases, with 12 bases left in between. The CDR3 region is CSAVRSDTDTQYF. CDR3 nucleotides: TGCAGTGCAGTTAGGAGTGACACAGATACGCAGTATTTT.

This clonotype was found many times. The chain combines TRBV29-1 with TRBJ2-7, with D unclear. The ends were cut back, 2 bases at V and 1 base at J, with 9 bases in the middle. Germline V gene lookup returns CDR1 SQVTM and CDR2 ANQGSEA. This CDR3 has 13 amino acids. Written as DNA, the CDR3 is TGCAGCGTTGAAAGTCAGGATTCCTACGAGCAGTACTTC. This gives the protein CSVESQDSYEQYF.

There are a few counts of this clonotype. The CDR3 DNA reads as TGTGCCAGCAGCTTAATGGGTCGGAGGAAGAACACTGAAGCTTTCTTT. Encoded protein: CASSLMGRRKNTEAFF. V is TRBV7-6 and J is TRBJ1-1; D not resolved. The CDR3 spans 16 residues. Per the germline V gene, CDR1 is SGHVS and CDR2 is FNYEAQ. Trimming shortened V by 2 bases and J by 1 base, and 14 bases separated the two germline ends.

This clonotype has more than one count but fewer than ten. CDR3 protein: CAWSVSGAGNTIYF. The DNA for the CDR3 is TGTGCCTGGAGTGTGTCGGGGGCAGGAAACACCATATATTTT. V gene TRBV30 combines with J gene TRBJ1-3, with D tentatively TRBD1 (6 bases). Trimming pared 0 bases from V and 4 bases from J, leaving 10 bases between. The CDR3 spans 14 residues. Germline V lookup: CDR1 GTSNPN, CDR2 SVGIG (reference sequence).

This clonotype has more than one count but fewer than ten. The CDR3 nucleotides are TGCGCCAGCAGCTTTGGCGGGGGGGTTTCCCGCTCCTACGAGCAGTACTTC. Its translation: CASSFGGGVSRSYEQYF. J is TRBJ2-7 and V is TRBV5-1; 9 nucleotides align to TRBD2. Germline V gives CDR1 SGHRS, CDR2 YFSETQ. The CDR3 extends over 17 amino acids. V trimming: 2 bases; J trimming: 0 bases; junction bases outside the gene matches: 9. Drawing the rest from reference TRBV5-1 and TRBJ2-7, the complete variable domain is KAGVTQTPRYLIKTRGQQVTLSCSPISGHRSVSWYQQTPGQGLQFLFEYFSETQRNKGNFPGRFSGRQFSNSRSEMNVSTLELGDSALYLCASSFGGGVSRSYEQYFGPGTRLTVT.

The genes are TRBV5-6 and TRBJ2-7; the D gene could be TRBD1 or TRBD2 (6 bases each). The CDR3 length is 14 residues. CDR1 is SGHDT and CDR2 is YYEEEE in the germline V gene. The germline V and J ends were trimmed by 4 bases and 6 bases, with 17 bases remaining between them. CDR3 in amino acids: CASSRLGRGGEQYF. The CDR3 nucleotides read TGTGCCAGCAGCCGGTTAGGCAGGGGAGGCGAGCAGTACTTC.

This clonotype was seen a few times. The genes are TRBV7-2 and TRBJ2-5, with unresolved D. Germline values: CDR1 SGHTA, CDR2 FQGNSA. This CDR3 spans 13 amino acids. Trimming removed 3 bases at V and 5 bases at J, with 10 bases between. The CDR3 nucleotides read TGTGCCAGCAGCTTTACCGGCACTGAGACCCAGTACTTC. It yields the protein CASSFTGTETQYF.

This clonotype was seen repeatedly, ten times or more. V usage is TRBV20-1 and J usage is TRBJ1-2, with 8 bases lining up with TRBD1. CDR3 length: 16 residues. V lost 0 bases to trimming and J lost 7 bases; unmatched junction nucleotides: 13. Germline CDR1 DFQATT, CDR2 SNEGSKA (reference sequence). CDR3 sequence: CSARDQTGGQYGGYTF. CDR3 DNA: TGCAGTGCTAGAGATCAAACAGGGGGGCAGTATGGTGGCTACACCTTC.

The chain recombines TRBV7-2 with TRBJ1-5, with D possibly matching TRBD1 (6 bases). Trimming took 4 bases from V and 2 from J, leaving 15 bases between them. The CDR3 has 16 residues. Germline V lookup: CDR1 SGHTA, CDR2 FQGNSA. The chain's CDR3 is CASSYQQGGGNQPQHF. DNA of the CDR3: TGTGCCAGCAGCTACCAACAGGGAGGGGGCAATCAGCCCCAGCATTTT.

This clonotype was found many times. The chain joins TRBV5-1 to TRBJ2-1; tentative D call: TRBD2 (6 bases). V lost 0 bases to trimming and J lost 0 bases, with 13 bases between them. CDR3 length equals 17 residues. From germline, CDR1 is SGHRS and CDR2 YFSETQ. The CDR3 coding sequence is TGCGCCAGCAGCTTGGAGCTAGCGCCAAGCTCCTACAATGAGCAGTTCTTC. It yields the protein CASSLELAPSSYNEQFF.

This clonotype was counted at least ten times. The rearrangement joins TRBV5-1 to TRBJ2-7, with TRBD1 matching 7 bases. Germline values: CDR1 SGHRS, CDR2 YFSETQ. This CDR3 is built from 16 residues. Unmatched junction bases numbered 10, after V lost 1 base and J lost 3 bases. The CDR3 DNA follows: TGCGCCAGCAGCTTGAACCGACAGGGTGGCGTCTACGAGCAGTACTTC. The encoded protein is CASSLNRQGGVYEQYF.

In this sample, this clonotype turned up many times. This sequence joins TRBV29-1 and TRBJ1-1; TRBD1 is a possible D gene (6 bases). V dropped 7 bases and J dropped 3 bases, with 12 bases sitting between them. CDR3 size: 12 residues. Germline V gives CDR1 SQVTM, CDR2 ANQGSEA. The CDR3 sequence: CSARGLDTEAFF. The CDR3 DNA reads as TGCAGCGCCAGGGGTTTAGACACTGAAGCTTTCTTT.

This clonotype was detected ten times or more. This chain links TRBV6-1 with TRBJ1-2, with D possibly TRBD1 on 6 matching bases. Germline V gene lookup returns CDR1 MNHNS and CDR2 SASEGT. V was clipped by 6 bases and J by 8 bases, with 25 bases between them. The CDR3 spans 16 residues. The CDR3 sequence is CASRDTGFWNRGGYTF. In DNA form, the CDR3 reads TGTGCCAGCAGGGACACAGGGTTTTGGAACCGAGGAGGCTACACCTTC.

The chain has TRBV7-8 and TRBJ2-7; 7 nucleotides agree with TRBD1. Germline CDR1 SGHVS, CDR2 FQNEAQ. The length of the CDR3 is 17 residues. V lost 4 bases to trimming and J lost 2 bases; unmatched junction nucleotides: 14. The CDR3 is CASSSRGGRERTYEQYF. In DNA, the CDR3 is TGTGCCAGCAGCTCCCGAGGGGGCCGGGAAAGGACCTACGAGCAGTACTTC.

In its sample, this clonotype was seen a few times. The gene calls are TRBV11-1 and TRBJ1-1, with 8 positions matching TRBD1. Looked up from germline, CDR1 is SGHAT and CDR2 is FQDESV (reference sequence). CDR3 length equals 19 residues. V trimming: 5 bases; J trimming: 1 base; junction bases outside the gene matches: 18. The CDR3 loop reads CASSPGDRKHARRNTEAFF. The CDR3 coding sequence is TGTGCCAGCAGCCCCGGGGACAGGAAGCATGCCCGGAGGAACACTGAAGCTTTCTTT.

This clonotype was seen ten or more times. The chain uses TRBV9 and TRBJ2-1; D not resolved. V was trimmed by 0 bases and J by 7 bases, leaving 14 bases between them. CDR3 length: 15 residues. Looked up from germline, CDR1 is SGDLS and CDR2 is YYNGEE. The CDR3 bases are TGTGCCAGCAGCGTAGGGGATAGTAAGACAAATGAGCAGTTCTTC. Amino acids: CASSVGDSKTNEQFF.

This clonotype has ten or more counts. The chain carries TRBV12-3 or TRBV12-4 and TRBJ2-1; D unclear. The CDR3 runs 15 residues. The V end was cut by 1 base, the J end by 0 bases, with 7 bases between. The CDR3 DNA is TGTGCCAGCAGTTTAGGACCGAGCTCCTACAATGAGCAGTTCTTC. Protein product: CASSLGPSSYNEQFF.

This clonotype has a handful of counts. The junction departs from the called germline gene at one end, perhaps through a read error. The chain combines TRBV5-6 with TRBJ2-5; 8 positions agree with TRBD1. The CDR3 loop spans 15 amino acids. Germline lookup yields CDR1 SGHDT and CDR2 YYEEEE. The CDR3 region has the DNA TGTGCCATCAGCCCCGGGACAGGTGACCAAGAGACCCAGTACTTC. Its translation is CAISPGTGDQETQYF. The whole variable domain, remainder taken from reference TRBV5-6 and TRBJ2-5, is DAGVTQSPTHLIKTRGQQVTLRCSPKSGHDTVSWYQQALGQGPQFIFQYYEEEERQRGNFPDRFSGHQFPNYSSELNVNALLLGDSALYLCAISPGTGDQETQYFGPGTRLLVL.

This clonotype has a count of ten or more. The rearrangement uses TRBV7-2 and TRBJ2-1; 7 positions agree with TRBD2. The CDR3 is 15 residues long. The V gene end was trimmed by 3 bases and the J gene end by 2 bases; junction bases not matched to a gene: 4. Per the germline V gene, CDR1 is SGHTA and CDR2 is FQGNSA. The CDR3 sequence: CASSFTGGPYNEQFF. In DNA, the CDR3 is TGTGCCAGCAGCTTCACGGGGGGACCCTACAATGAGCAGTTCTTC.

Many counts were recorded for this clonotype. V gene TRBV12-3 or TRBV12-4 combines with J gene TRBJ1-3; D uncertain. Trimming left V 3 bases short and J 8 bases short, with 5 bases between. The CDR3 is made up of 11 amino acids. The CDR3 protein is CASSFVDTIYF. CDR3 nucleotides: TGTGCCAGCAGTTTTGTAGACACCATATATTTT.